What follows are 27 T cell receptor beta chains derived from one specimen sequenced in a study of blood T cell repertoires in COVID-19 (dated by TCRdb to 2018 to 2021). Libraries were prepared through the immunoSEQ multiplex PCR assay. TCRdb retrieved this table from immuneACCESS and kept in-frame rearrangements only. Not all clones are present; in checked studies, unresolved V genes account for under half, and no reason is known for the remainder. This sample holds 40,000 to 50,000 clones; about 88% were observed only once. The ten top clones hold about 3.8% of the sample. Sequencing was carried out using peripheral blood. These receptors were collected from a human donor in a cohort sampled during active COVID-19.

The CDR3 reads CASSRQGGGNTIYF. CDR3 DNA sequence: TGTGCCAGCAGCCGACAGGGTGGGGGAAACACCATATATTTT. The chain uses TRBV3-1 (or the pseudogene TRBV3-2) and TRBJ1-3; 7 bases map to TRBD1. Germline CDR1 LGHDT, CDR2 YNNKEL (reference sequence). The CDR3 consists of 14 residues. J lost 4 bases, V lost 4 bases, and 4 bases had no gene match.

This chain uses TRBV6-5 with TRBJ2-7; D is perhaps TRBD1 (5 bases). Germline values: CDR1 MNHEY, CDR2 SVGAGI. V was shortened by 7 bases and J by 5 bases, with 15 bases between the two germline ends. The CDR3 loop spans 13 amino acids. The CDR3 sequence: CASTGSGFHEQYV. CDR3 DNA sequence: TGTGCCAGCACAGGGTCAGGCTTTCACGAGCAGTACGTC.

This rearrangement joins TRBV6-2 or TRBV6-3 to TRBJ2-7; 10 bases agree with TRBD1. The V and J ends lost 4 bases and 1 base, in that order; junction bases with no gene match: 7. This CDR3 has 16 amino acids. CDR1 and CDR2 (germline): MNHEY, SVGEGT. The CDR3 region is CASSSGQGSRSYEQYF. CDR3 coding DNA: TGTGCCAGCAGTTCGGGACAGGGGTCGAGGTCCTACGAGCAGTACTTC.

This clone was seen just once. The chain has TRBV5-8 and TRBJ1-2; tentative D call: TRBD1 (5 bases). CDR1 and CDR2 from the germline V gene are SGHTS and YDEGEE. The CDR3 has 14 amino acids. Trimming left V 7 bases short and J 8 bases short, with 21 bases between. The CDR3 DNA reads as TGTGCCAGCCGAACAACCCCAGGGAATCACGGCTACACCTTC. It codes for CASRTTPGNHGYTF.

This chain connects TRBV11-2 to TRBJ2-7; 9 nucleotides agree with TRBD2. The germline gives CDR1 SGHAT, CDR2 FQNNGV. V lost 2 bases and J lost 1; bases outside the gene matches: 15. The CDR3 length is 19 residues. The CDR3 DNA reads TGTGCCAGCAGCTTAAAGGGGATAGCGGGAGTGTCCCCGTCCTACGAGCAGTACGTC. Encoded protein: CASSLKGIAGVSPSYEQYV.

The chain carries TRBV25-1 and TRBJ1-4; TRBD1 matches 9 bases. Germline assignment: CDR1 MGHDK and CDR2 SYGVNS. CDR3 length equals 17 residues. J gave up 8 bases and V 3 bases, and 13 bases lay outside the gene matches. CDR3 DNA: TGTGCCAGCAGTGACGCCCGGACAGGGGAAGGGGACGAAAAACTGTTTTTT. It yields the protein CASSDARTGEGDEKLFF.

This clone was counted between two and nine times. The CDR3 DNA sequence: TGCAGCGTTGAACAGGGGCATGGCTACACCTTC. Translation gives CSVEQGHGYTF. The chain carries TRBV29-1 and TRBJ1-2; D possibly corresponds to TRBD1 (6 bases). Germline CDR1 reads SQVTM; CDR2 reads ANQGSEA. The V and J ends lost 2 bases and 6 bases respectively, with 7 bases between them. This CDR3 region has 11 residues.

This sequence joins TRBV28 and TRBJ1-1, with unresolved D. Trimming removed 10 bases at V and 3 bases at J, with 15 bases between. The CDR3 has 13 amino acids. Germline assignment: CDR1 MDHEN and CDR2 SYDVKM. CDR3 region: CATEWRLDTEAFF. The DNA of the CDR3 is TGTGCCACCGAATGGAGGTTGGACACTGAAGCTTTCTTT.

V gene TRBV27 combines with J gene TRBJ2-7; perhaps TRBD1 as D (5 bases). V gave up 2 bases and J gave up 6 bases, with 17 bases separating them. The V gene's germline CDR1 is MNHEY and CDR2 SMNVEV (reference sequence). The CDR3 spans 15 residues. The CDR3 sequence is CASSLGHQGPGEQYV. CDR3 DNA sequence: TGTGCCAGCAGTTTAGGGCACCAGGGTCCGGGCGAGCAGTACGTC.

The sample holds one count of this clone. V is TRBV2 and J is TRBJ1-1; 11 bases line up with TRBD1. This CDR3 contains 16 residues. V lost 4 bases, J lost 1 base, and 5 bases stayed unmatched. Germline V lookup: CDR1 SNHLY, CDR2 FYNNEI. CDR3 bases: TGTGCCAGCAGTGCGGGACAGGGGGTGGAGAACACTGAAGCTTTCTTT. Its protein product is CASSAGQGVENTEAFF.

The V gene is TRBV4-1, the J gene TRBJ2-6; 10 bases are shared with TRBD1. Germline V gene lookup returns CDR1 MGHRA and CDR2 YSYEKL. CDR3 length: 20 residues. Trimming took 6 bases from V and 2 from J; bases not matched to a gene: 16. The CDR3 DNA is TGCGCCAGCAGACGACCCATTACGACAGGGGGCCCTCCTGGGGCCAACGTCCTGACTTTC. Amino acids: CASRRPITTGGPPGANVLTF.

This clone was seen only once. V is TRBV29-1 and J is TRBJ2-5; D possibly corresponds to TRBD2 (6 bases). With 7 bases removed from V and 5 bases from J, the gap between germline ends came to 17 bases. This CDR3 is 13 amino acids long. The V gene's germline CDR1 is SQVTM and CDR2 ANQGSEA. Here the CDR3 reads CSADLGSSETQYF. The DNA of the CDR3 is TGCAGCGCCGACCTCGGGAGTAGCGAGACCCAGTACTTC. The variable domain in full, completed from reference TRBV29-1 and TRBJ2-5, reads SAVISQKPSRDICQRGTSLTIQCQVDSQVTMMFWYRQQPGQSLTLIATANQGSEATYESGFVIDKFPISRPNLTFSTLTVSNMSPEDSSIYLCSADLGSSETQYFGPGTRLLVL.

The chain links TRBV19 to TRBJ1-6, with TRBD1 identical over 7 bases. Trimming removed 8 bases from V and 9 bases from J; junction bases left unmatched: 10. This CDR3 is 14 amino acids long. CDR1 is LNHDA, CDR2 SQIVND, per germline (reference sequence). The CDR3 DNA reads as TGTGCCAGTTCACCGGGACAGAGGGTTTCACCCCTCCACTTT. It encodes CASSPGQRVSPLHF. Full variable domain (missing parts from reference TRBV19 and TRBJ1-6): DGGITQSPKYLFRKEGQNVTLSCEQNLNHDAMYWYRQDPGQGLRLIYYSQIVNDFQKGDIAEGYSVSREKKESFPLTVTSAQKNPTAFYLCASSPGQRVSPLHFGNGTRLTVT.

The chain has TRBV24-1 and TRBJ1-5; D not resolved. The CDR3 totals 16 residues. The ends were cut back, 4 bases at V and 1 base at J, with 13 bases in the middle. The germline V gene has CDR1 KGHDR and CDR2 SFDVKD. CDR3 in amino acids: CATSDPRGGSNQPQHF. The DNA for the CDR3 is TGTGCCACCAGTGACCCGCGGGGTGGGAGCAATCAGCCCCAGCATTTT.

The chain joins TRBV6-5 to TRBJ1-1; 7 bases align to TRBD1. The CDR3 is 15 residues long. Trimming took 1 base from V and 4 from J; bases not matched to a gene: 6. Germline loops: CDR1 MNHEY, CDR2 SVGAGI. CDR3 residues: CASSYFDRAGTEAFF. The CDR3 DNA follows: TGTGCCAGCAGTTACTTCGACAGGGCGGGCACTGAAGCTTTCTTT.

The chain has TRBV15 and TRBJ2-3, with TRBD2 as a possible D gene (7 bases). The CDR3 loop spans 13 amino acids. Trimming removed 8 bases at V and 4 bases at J, with 13 bases between. Per germline, CDR1 LNHNV and CDR2 YYDKDF (reference sequence). The CDR3 spells CATGGGSSDTQYF. The DNA for the CDR3 is TGTGCCACCGGGGGCGGGAGCTCAGATACGCAGTATTTT.

CDR3: CASSRASGENYEQYV. CDR3 bases: TGTGCCAGCAGCAGAGCTAGCGGGGAGAATTACGAGCAGTACGTC. V gene TRBV21-1 combines with J gene TRBJ2-7; the table's D call of TRBD2 was not tested on the DNA. TRBV21-1 is reported as a pseudogene. The CDR3 sequence is 15 residues long.

The chain couples TRBV21-1 to TRBJ2-1; TRBD1, the table's D call, was not compared with the DNA. TRBV21-1 is assigned pseudogene status. There are 19 residues in the CDR3. The CDR3 here is CASSEPDRGRGGLNNEQFF. Here the CDR3 DNA reads TGTGCCAGCAGCGAACCGGACAGGGGGCGCGGGGGACTGAACAATGAGCAGTTCTTC.

J is TRBJ2-1 and V is TRBV4-2; TRBD2 matches at 7 bases. The CDR3 has 14 amino acids. The V gene's germline CDR1 is LGHNA and CDR2 YNFKEQ. V lost 5 bases to trimming and J lost 7 bases; unmatched junction nucleotides: 8. The chain's CDR3 is CASSLDGGGNEQFF. CDR3 sequence (DNA): TGTGCCAGCAGCTTAGATGGGGGAGGGAATGAGCAGTTCTTC.

This clone was seen only once. The chain is built from TRBV30 and TRBJ1-5; 7 bases map to TRBD1. Germline trimming cut 0 bases from V and 5 bases from J; bases unmatched to any gene: 13. Germline CDR1 GTSNPN, CDR2 SVGIG (reference sequence). The CDR3 has 17 amino acids. Here the CDR3 reads CAWSVKRGRGSDQPQHF. CDR3 DNA sequence: TGTGCCTGGAGTGTAAAAAGGGGCAGGGGGAGCGATCAGCCCCAGCATTTT.

This sequence joins TRBV5-1 and TRBJ1-1; TRBD1 might be the D (5 bases). CDR1 SGHRS and CDR2 YFSETQ come from the germline V gene. Between the trimmed V and J ends, which lost 0 bases and 3 bases, there was a span of 12 bases. The CDR3 covers 15 residues. The CDR3 reads CASSLAPGGDTEAFF. CDR3 nucleotide sequence: TGCGCCAGCAGCTTGGCCCCGGGGGGGGACACTGAAGCTTTCTTT.

The CDR3 reads CASSLGWLVSNQPQHF. DNA for the CDR3: TGTGCCAGCAGCTTAGGATGGTTAGTTAGCAATCAGCCCCAGCATTTT. The chain carries TRBV7-8 and TRBJ1-5; D is ambiguous. The CDR3 extends over 16 amino acids. Germline V gene sequence: CDR1 SGHVS, CDR2 FQNEAQ. V was trimmed by 1 base and J by 0 bases, leaving 10 bases between them.

This chain's CDR3 is CASSPSGTSTKASHYEQYF. In DNA form, the CDR3 reads TGTGCCAGCTCACCTTCCGGGACTAGCACCAAGGCCTCACACTACGAGCAGTACTTC. The chain links TRBV18 to TRBJ2-7; TRBD2 aligns across 9 bases. The CDR3 sequence is 19 residues long. Germline CDR1 and CDR2: KGHSH and LQKENI. V gave up 3 bases and J gave up 3 bases; unmatched junction bases: 18.

The chain is built from TRBV9 and TRBJ2-5, with 9 positions matching TRBD2. The CDR3 runs 13 residues. Losses at the gene ends were 2 bases for V and 5 bases for J; bases not matched to a gene: 1. Germline assignment: CDR1 SGDLS and CDR2 YYNGEE. CDR3 bases: TGTGCCAGCAGCGTTAGCGGGAGTGAGACCCAGTACTTC. It is translated as CASSVSGSETQYF.

The chain links TRBV5-1 to TRBJ2-2; D remains ambiguous. Germline CDR1 reads SGHRS; CDR2 reads YFSETQ. This CDR3 contains 14 residues. The ends were cut back, 4 bases at V and 0 bases at J, with 7 bases in the middle. CDR3 DNA sequence: TGCGCCAGCAGCCCCACAGCGAACACCGGGGAGCTGTTTTTT. Residues: CASSPTANTGELFF.

V gene TRBV7-9 combines with J gene TRBJ1-6, with a tentative D call TRBD1 (5 bases). Germline assignment: CDR1 SEHNR and CDR2 FQNEAQ (reference sequence). Trimming removed 3 bases from V and 5 bases from J, with 20 bases in between. The length of the CDR3 is 18 residues. CDR3 in amino acids: CASSFLGSSQGDNSPLHF. The CDR3 nucleotides read TGTGCCAGCAGCTTTCTGGGATCCTCACAAGGGGATAATTCACCCCTCCACTTT.

The gene calls are TRBV28 and TRBJ1-4; maybe TRBD1 (6 bases). The CDR3 totals 14 residues. Deletions cut 2 bases from V and 5 bases from J, with 9 bases between. CDR1 is MDHEN and CDR2 is SYDVKM in the germline V gene. The CDR3 DNA reads as TGTGCCAGCAGTTTAAGGACAGAAAATGAAAAACTGTTTTTT. It specifies CASSLRTENEKLFF.